By its share, the clone carrying this T cell receptor (beta chain) is large (0.1 to 1%). Its antigen remains unidentified. The Oncomine TCR Beta short-read assay was applied to DNA of cultured CD4+ T cells. A single record per CDR3 protein comes from TCRdb applying MiXCR to the PCR reads. Of about 3,800 distinct CDR3 sequences listed, more than 13% were seen once; the top ten hold 15% to 20%. These data belong to a study of vaccination and CD4 T cells after COVID-19. The overall study: Post-vaccine specimens were obtained a median around 79 days after dose two (range 14 to 241).

The treatment denotes: approximately 11-day PBMC culture with coronavirus spike peptide pools or control peptides (ViraFEST assay). This TCR derives from a human donor who had recovered from COVID-19. The specimen sequenced was CD4+ T cells from blood, cultured in vitro.

DNA of the CDR3: TGTGCCTGGGGACTGGACAGGCGCAATCAGCCCCAGCATTTT. Translated, it gives CAWGLDRRNQPQHF. The chain employs TRBV30 and TRBJ1-5, with TRBD1 matching 7 bases. Per the germline V gene, CDR1 is GTSNPN and CDR2 is SVGIG (reference sequence). V shed 5 bases and J 2 bases; nucleotides not matched to a gene: 6. CDR3 length: 14 amino acids. The full variable domain, completed using reference TRBV30 and TRBJ1-5, is SQTIHQWPATLVQPVGSPLSLECTVEGTSNPNLYWYRQAAGRGLQLLFYSVGIGQISSEVPQNLSASRPQDRQFILSSKKLLLSDSGFYLCAWGLDRRNQPQHFGDGTRLSIL.